This T cell receptor (beta chain) is from a study of blood T cell repertoires in COVID-19. The CDR3 runs to 13 residues. V was shortened by 2 bases and J by 8 bases, with 12 bases between the two germline ends. Germline V gene lookup returns CDR1 LNHDA and CDR2 SQIVND (reference sequence). Authors' analysis steps: Scientists estimated how many nucleated cells there were by amplifying reference gene primers. Data came from immunoSEQ multiplex PCR; TCRdb stores just in-frame clones and leaves some out. V and J calls and clone size are given by that table; D and trimming were obtained from the DNA. The repertoire consists of 120,000 or so clones, with 75% to 85% occurring once and the leading ten covering about 12%.

Sequencing input: peripheral blood. The genes are TRBV19 and TRBJ1-2; no clear D gene. This TCR derives from a human donor in a cohort sampled during active COVID-19. CDR3 sequence (DNA): TGTGCCAGTAGTATAATTCCCCCCTCGGGCTACACCTTC. It encodes CASSIIPPSGYTF.